This is a list of T cell receptor beta chains from one sample in a study of long-term antiretroviral therapy in people with HIV. Here immunoSEQ multiplex PCR was the method, and the copy in TCRdb shows in-frame clones only, minus some. This sample has some 21,000 clones, with more than 75% found just once. The sample in question was unsorted PBMCs, obtained 2.3 years after starting antiretroviral therapy. The receptors come from a man between 60 and 75 years old with HIV. Each CDR3 is given with its conserved first and last residue. A D gene is named only where the DNA matches it firmly. Rows give clone size only sometimes, using once, few, many, or a class for an expanded clone.

clone size	V gene	D gene	J gene	CDR3 protein	CDR3 DNA
-	TRBV6-5	-	TRBJ2-3	CASSSSKGDTQYF	TGTGCCAGCAGTTCAAGTAAGGGGGATACGCAGTATTTT
once	TRBV5-1	-	TRBJ2-5	CASRPGLGQETQYF	TGCGCCAGCAGACCAGGGTTGGGGCAAGAGACCCAGTACTTC
-	TRBV9	-	TRBJ2-4	CASSTDEGDIQYF	TGTGCCAGCAGCACTGACGAAGGGGACATTCAGTACTTC
-	TRBV30	-	TRBJ1-3	CAWSVNSGNTIYF	TGTGCCTGGAGTGTAAACTCTGGAAACACCATATATTTT
-	TRBV2	-	TRBJ2-2	CASSMGPETGELFF	TGTGCCAGCAGTATGGGACCAGAGACCGGGGAGCTGTTTTTT
-	TRBV30	-	TRBJ1-3	CAWSWGRPYSGNTIYF	TGTGCCTGGAGTTGGGGCAGGCCTTACTCTGGAAACACCATATATTTT
-	TRBV27	-	TRBJ1-1	CASSLSATVTNTEAFF	TGTGCCAGCAGTTTATCTGCGACAGTTACGAACACTGAAGCTTTCTTT
-	TRBV10-1	-	TRBJ2-7	CASSESSGAYEQYF	TGCGCCAGCAGTGAGTCTAGCGGCGCCTACGAGCAGTACTTC
-	TRBV19	TRBD1	TRBJ1-2	CASSARDRVSGGYGYTF	TGTGCCAGTAGTGCCCGGGACAGGGTTTCGGGTGGATATGGCTACACCTTC
-	TRBV7-3	-	TRBJ1-1	CASSWDKNTEAFF	TGTGCCAGCAGCTGGGACAAGAACACTGAAGCTTTCTTT
-	TRBV5-1	TRBD1	TRBJ2-2	CASSSGQGTGGELFF	TGCGCCAGCAGCTCTGGACAGGGAACGGGCGGGGAGCTGTTTTTT
-	TRBV5-8	-	TRBJ2-4	CASRGGNIQYF	TGTGCCAGCAGGGGCGGGAACATTCAGTACTTC
-	TRBV2	TRBD1	TRBJ1-1	CASSRAATPTGRTEAFF	TGTGCCAGCAGTCGAGCGGCAACCCCGACAGGGCGAACTGAAGCTTTCTTT
-	TRBV4-3	-	TRBJ2-3	CASSQARPSTDTQYF	TGCGCCAGCAGCCAAGCCCGGCCGAGCACAGATACGCAGTATTTT
-	TRBV5-1	-	TRBJ2-2	CASSLDPGGNTGELFF	TGCGCCAGCAGCTTGGACCCTGGCGGGAACACCGGGGAGCTGTTTTTT
-	TRBV7-6	-	TRBJ2-1	CASSLGDWDNEQFF	TGTGCCAGCAGCTTAGGGGACTGGGACAATGAGCAGTTCTTC
-	TRBV14	TRBD2	TRBJ2-4	CASSAGLAGIQYF	TGTGCCAGCAGCGCGGGACTAGCGGGCATTCAGTACTTC
-	TRBV7-2	TRBD1	TRBJ2-5	CASSPPGQRETQYF	TGTGCCAGCAGCCCACCGGGACAGAGAGAGACCCAGTACTTC
-	TRBV27	-	TRBJ1-6	CANTIWRGLVCNSPLHF	TGTGCCAATACGATTTGGCGGGGGTTAGTCTGCAATTCACCCCTCCACTTT
-	TRBV5-1	TRBD2	TRBJ2-7	CASSQNGRAPYEQYF	TGCGCCAGCAGCCAGAACGGGAGGGCGCCCTACGAGCAGTACTTC
few	TRBV14	TRBD1	TRBJ2-1	CASSQDRGNEQFF	TGTGCCAGCAGCCAGGACAGGGGCAATGAGCAGTTCTTC
-	TRBV5-1	-	TRBJ2-7	CASRSVGQGDEQYF	TGCGCCAGCAGATCAGTTGGGCAGGGCGACGAGCAGTACTTC
-	TRBV5-4	TRBD2	TRBJ2-1	CASGTNYNEQFF	TGTGCCAGTGGGACTAACTACAATGAGCAGTTCTTC
once	TRBV5-1	TRBD1	TRBJ2-5	CASSPGGQGGGETQYF	TGCGCCAGCAGCCCCGGAGGACAGGGAGGAGGAGAGACCCAGTACTTC
-	TRBV7-2	TRBD2	TRBJ2-5	CASSLSGGETQYF	TGTGCCAGCAGCTTAAGCGGGGGGGAGACCCAGTACTTC
-	TRBV5-4	-	TRBJ2-5	CASSLVPSQETQYF	TGTGCCAGCAGCTTGGTTCCGAGCCAAGAGACCCAGTACTTC
-	TRBV5-1	TRBD1	TRBJ1-2	CASSPDRDLGGYTF	TGCGCCAGCAGCCCAGACAGGGATCTTGGTGGCTACACCTTC
-	TRBV4-2	-	TRBJ1-2	CASSQDQGYYGYTF	TGTGCCAGCAGCCAAGATCAGGGGTACTATGGCTACACCTTC
-	TRBV7-9	TRBD1	TRBJ2-1	CASPGQGYNNEQFF	TGTGCCAGCCCGGGACAGGGATACAACAATGAGCAGTTCTTC
-	TRBV9	TRBD2	TRBJ2-3	CASSIPERGGNTDTQYF	TGTGCCAGCAGCATACCTGAGCGGGGGGGCAACACAGATACGCAGTATTTT
few	TRBV5-1	-	TRBJ2-7	CASSLAGTKGDEQYF	TGCGCCAGCAGCTTGGCTGGGACAAAGGGCGACGAGCAGTACTTC
-	TRBV10-3	TRBD1	TRBJ1-2	CATMTGGYGYTF	TGTGCCACGATGACAGGGGGCTATGGCTACACCTTC
-	TRBV11-1	TRBD1	TRBJ2-7	CASRELGQGREQYF	TGTGCCAGCAGAGAATTGGGACAGGGGCGCGAGCAGTACTTC
-	TRBV18	-	TRBJ1-5	CASSPGRGNSNQPQHF	TGTGCCAGCTCACCGGGCAGGGGAAATAGCAATCAGCCCCAGCATTTT
-	TRBV19	-	TRBJ2-1	CASSIGPRGEQFF	TGTGCCAGTAGTATAGGTCCGCGGGGTGAGCAGTTCTTC
few	TRBV15	-	TRBJ1-1	CATSREGVEAFF	TGTGCCACCAGCAGAGAAGGGGTTGAAGCTTTCTTT
-	TRBV5-6	TRBD1	TRBJ2-5	CASSLVTRTGPQETQYF	TGTGCCAGCAGCTTGGTCACCCGGACAGGGCCTCAAGAGACCCAGTACTTC
-	TRBV4-3	-	TRBJ1-1	CASSQEGAGRVNTEAFF	TGCGCCAGCAGCCAAGAGGGGGCAGGGAGGGTGAACACTGAAGCTTTCTTT
-	TRBV6-5	TRBD2	TRBJ2-3	CASSPGTSVYTQYF	TGTGCCAGCAGCCCCGGGACTAGCGTATATACGCAGTATTTT
once	TRBV5-5	TRBD2	TRBJ2-5	CASYTSASGSQETQYF	TGTGCCAGTTATACCTCGGCTAGCGGGAGCCAAGAGACCCAGTACTTC
-	TRBV9	TRBD1	TRBJ1-2	CASSVEGTGTHYGYTF	TGTGCCAGCAGCGTAGAAGGGACAGGGACCCACTATGGCTACACCTTC
-	TRBV5-4	-	TRBJ1-1	CASSQDNRNTEAFF	TGTGCCAGCAGTCAGGACAATCGGAACACTGAAGCTTTCTTT
-	TRBV7-2	TRBD2	TRBJ2-5	CASSLWGGQETQYF	TGTGCCAGCAGCTTGTGGGGGGGTCAAGAGACCCAGTACTTC
-	TRBV13	TRBD2	TRBJ2-7	CASSQVGLAGYYEQYF	TGTGCCAGCAGCCAGGTGGGACTAGCGGGATACTACGAGCAGTACTTC
-	TRBV5-1	TRBD1	TRBJ2-7	CASSIGDRAGEQYF	TGCGCCAGCAGCATAGGGGACAGGGCTGGCGAGCAGTACTTC
-	TRBV11-2	-	TRBJ2-7	CASSLASSEQYF	TGTGCCAGCAGCTTAGCTAGCTCCGAGCAGTACTTC
-	TRBV7-9	-	TRBJ2-1	CASSLAGAANEQFF	TGTGCCAGCAGCTTAGCGGGGGCGGCAAATGAGCAGTTCTTC
-	TRBV5-1	TRBD1	TRBJ2-7	CASSRGQGSSYEQYF	TGCGCCAGCAGCCGGGGACAGGGGAGCTCCTACGAGCAGTACTTC
-	TRBV30	-	TRBJ1-1	CAWSAQGPNTEAFF	TGTGCCTGGAGTGCACAGGGACCGAACACTGAAGCTTTCTTT
-	TRBV7-9	-	TRBJ2-7	CASSLNRENYEQYF	TGTGCCAGCAGCCTCAACCGGGAAAACTACGAGCAGTACTTC
-	TRBV2	TRBD2	TRBJ2-3	CASLGLAADTQYF	TGTGCCAGCTTGGGACTAGCCGCAGATACGCAGTATTTT
-	TRBV30	-	TRBJ2-7	CAWSVTVGVSEQYF	TGTGCCTGGAGTGTAACCGTGGGGGTGAGCGAGCAGTACTTC
-	TRBV5-1	-	TRBJ1-4	CASSLGHSGEKLFF	TGCGCCAGCAGCTTGGGGCACTCAGGGGAAAAACTGTTTTTT
-	TRBV6-1	-	TRBJ1-1	CASSDYWVNTEAFF	TGTGCCAGCAGTGACTATTGGGTGAACACTGAAGCTTTCTTT
-	TRBV5-4	-	TRBJ2-7	CASSPLTGTISHEQYF	TGTGCCAGCAGCCCGCTAACCGGGACCATTAGCCACGAGCAGTACTTC
-	TRBV7-3	-	TRBJ1-1	CASSLEGVTEAFF	TGTGCCAGCAGCTTAGAAGGGGTCACTGAAGCTTTCTTT
-	TRBV11-2	TRBD1	TRBJ2-7	CASSWDSPYEQYF	TGTGCCAGCAGCTGGGACAGCCCTTACGAGCAGTACTTC
-	TRBV5-6	TRBD1	TRBJ1-1	CASSWDRGADTEAFF	TGTGCCAGCAGCTGGGACAGGGGGGCGGACACTGAAGCTTTCTTT
-	TRBV6-5	TRBD1	TRBJ1-3	CASRQGPGNTIYF	TGTGCCAGCCGACAGGGACCTGGAAACACCATATATTTT